This entry lists 8 T cell receptor beta chains sequenced from one sample in a study of blood T cell repertoires in COVID-19. Assay used: immunoSEQ multiplex PCR; TCRdb lists only in-frame clones, some missing. The sample includes 95,000 to 110,000 clones, over 65% of them seen just once. The sample taken for sequencing was peripheral blood. Every receptor here comes from a human donor in a cohort sampled during active COVID-19.

This clone was found once. This chain links TRBV7-9 with TRBJ1-1; no firm D call. CDR1 SEHNR and CDR2 FQNEAQ come from the germline V gene (reference sequence). The V gene lost 2 bases and the J gene lost 0 bases, with 10 bases spanning the gap. The CDR3 runs 15 residues. The DNA for the CDR3 is TGTGCCAGCAGCTTACTTCTCCAGATGAACACTGAAGCTTTCTTT. Amino acid sequence: CASSLLLQMNTEAFF.

The chain is built from TRBV2 and TRBJ2-1; TRBD2 matches at 9 bases. Germline lookup yields CDR1 SNHLY and CDR2 FYNNEI. With 6 bases clipped from V and 7 bases from J, the junction kept 1 base outside the gene matches. The CDR3 contains 12 residues. The CDR3 DNA sequence: TGTGCCAGCAGAGGACTAGCGAATGAGCAGTTCTTC. Its protein product is CASRGLANEQFF.

The chain couples TRBV5-8 to TRBJ1-2; D remains unclear. V dropped 2 bases and J dropped 10 bases, with 9 bases sitting between them. Germline CDR1 reads SGHTS; CDR2 reads YDEGEE. This CDR3 comprises 11 residues. The CDR3 here is CASSFPTYYTF. The CDR3 DNA sequence: TGTGCCAGCAGCTTCCCGACTTACTACACCTTC.

The V and J genes are TRBV4-2 and TRBJ1-1; the D gene is possibly TRBD1 (6 bases). Germline V CDR1 and CDR2: LGHNA, YNFKEQ. Trimming left V 2 bases short and J 0 bases short, with 10 bases between. The CDR3 has 15 amino acids. The CDR3 loop is CASSQRKGVNTEAFF. The CDR3 DNA sequence: TGTGCCAGCAGCCAACGAAAGGGGGTGAACACTGAAGCTTTCTTT.

This sequence joins TRBV19 and TRBJ2-7; D possibly corresponds to TRBD1 (6 bases). Germline V gene sequence: CDR1 LNHDA, CDR2 SQIVND (reference sequence). The CDR3 is 14 residues long. Trimming cost V 3 bases and J 5 bases, with 14 bases left between them. The CDR3 coding sequence is TGTGCCAGTAGTATCACCGGGACAAGCAACGAGCAGTACTTC. Translated: CASSITGTSNEQYF.

The V and J genes are TRBV7-6 and TRBJ2-2; D uncertain. The V gene lost 1 base and the J gene lost 0 bases, with 6 bases spanning the gap. Per germline, CDR1 SGHVS and CDR2 FNYEAQ. The CDR3 covers 15 residues. In DNA form, the CDR3 reads TGTGCCAGCAGCTTAGTGGCAGCGAACACCGGGGAGCTGTTTTTT. Translation gives CASSLVAANTGELFF.

The chain is built from TRBV10-3 and TRBJ1-1, with TRBD1 matching over 8 bases. V trimming: 4 bases; J trimming: 5 bases; junction bases outside the gene matches: 9. This CDR3 has 15 amino acids. The germline gives CDR1 ENHRY, CDR2 SYGVKD. CDR3 sequence (DNA): TGTGCCATCAGTGTAAGGACAGGGCCGTGGACTGAAGCTTTCTTT. Translating gives CAISVRTGPWTEAFF.

V and J are TRBV18 and TRBJ1-5; possible D gene TRBD1, 5 bases. Germline V gene lookup returns CDR1 KGHSH and CDR2 LQKENI. The CDR3 spans 14 residues. V lost 2 bases and J 4 bases, leaving 9 bases between the germline ends. CDR3 region: CASSPVRGNQPQHF. In DNA, the CDR3 is TGTGCCAGCTCACCAGTAAGGGGTAATCAGCCCCAGCATTTT. Full variable domain (remainder filled in from reference TRBV18 and TRBJ1-5): NAGVMQNPRHLVRRRGQEARLRCSPMKGHSHVYWYRQLPEEGLKFMVYLQKENIIDESGMPKERFSAEFPKEGPSILRIQQVVRGDSAAYFCASSPVRGNQPQHFGDGTRLSIL.